Below, 7 T cell receptor beta chains from the same sample are listed, as sequenced in a study of blood T cell repertoires in COVID-19. Assay used: immunoSEQ multiplex PCR; TCRdb lists only in-frame clones, some missing. The sample lists 350,000 to 400,000 clones; over 75% were seen once. Sequenced input: PBMCs or T cells enriched from blood (not recorded which). The receptors here all came from a woman in her twenties or thirties with acute COVID-19.

The chain has TRBV5-6 and TRBJ1-3; no definite D call. CDR1 and CDR2 (germline): SGHDT, YYEEEE. Trimming left V 4 bases short and J 4 bases short, with 27 bases between. The CDR3 is 19 amino acids. CDR3 DNA: TGTGCCAGCAGCCCTACAGTGGGCTCGGGAAAATTGTTCGGAAACACCATATATTTT. Its translation is CASSPTVGSGKLFGNTIYF.

In the case of this clone: The final CDR3 position lacks the conserved phenylalanine or tryptophan, pointing to a likely read error. Because the CDR3's place on the DNA is in doubt, the DNA is left out and the CDR3 is given as listed by TCRdb. This sequence joins TRBV6-4 and TRBJ2-6; the table calls TRBD1, which could not be checked here. The CDR3 is 12 residues long, counting both termini. Germline V CDR1 and CDR2: MRHNA, SNTAGT. The CDR3 spells CASSDSKDRAPL.

The V and J genes are TRBV4-2 and TRBJ2-2; 9 bases are shared with TRBD2. After removal of 3 bases from V and 2 bases from J, the junction contained 7 bases not matched to a gene. The CDR3 covers 17 residues. The germline gives CDR1 LGHNA, CDR2 YNFKEQ. CDR3 sequence reads: CASSQPPGLANTGELFF. The CDR3 bases are TGTGCCAGCAGCCAGCCCCCGGGACTAGCTAACACCGGGGAGCTGTTTTTT.

CDR3 nucleotide sequence: TGTGCCAGCAGCAACCAAGGCGGGGGCTCCCGGACGCAGTATTTT. Amino acids: CASSNQGGGSRTQYF. The genes are TRBV5-4 and TRBJ2-3, with D tentatively TRBD2 (7 bases). The CDR3 consists of 15 residues. The V gene lost 4 bases and the J gene lost 9 bases, with 21 bases spanning the gap. Germline lookup yields CDR1 SGHNT and CDR2 YYREEE (reference sequence).

The chain is built from TRBV6-5 and TRBJ1-1, with D possibly TRBD1 on 5 matching bases. CDR1 and CDR2 from the germline V gene are MNHEY and SVGAGI. This CDR3 is 15 amino acids long. V lost 0 bases to trimming and J lost 7 bases, with 15 bases between them. CDR3 loop: CASSYSPNRQLEAFF. The CDR3, as DNA: TGTGCCAGCAGTTACTCGCCTAACAGACAGCTTGAAGCTTTCTTT.

The V and J genes are TRBV5-8 and TRBJ2-2; 11 nucleotides match TRBD2. Germline V CDR1 and CDR2: SGHTS, YDEGEE. The J segment lost 3 bases and the V segment lost 4 bases, leaving 11 bases of the junction unmatched. The CDR3 is 18 residues long. The CDR3 sequence is CASSILAGGTGYTGELFF. As DNA, the CDR3 is TGTGCCAGCAGCATCCTAGCGGGGGGTACCGGGTACACCGGGGAGCTGTTTTTT.

The V gene is TRBV5-1, the J gene TRBJ2-1; 8 nucleotides line up with TRBD2. With 1 base clipped from V and 7 bases from J, the junction kept 7 bases outside the gene matches. The germline V gene has CDR1 SGHRS and CDR2 YFSETQ. The length of the CDR3 is 15 residues. The CDR3 loop reads CASSLNSGGTNEQFF. The CDR3 nucleotides are TGCGCCAGCAGCTTGAACAGCGGGGGTACGAATGAGCAGTTCTTC. The full variable domain, rest sourced from reference TRBV5-1 and TRBJ2-1, is KAGVTQTPRYLIKTRGQQVTLSCSPISGHRSVSWYQQTPGQGLQFLFEYFSETQRNKGNFPGRFSGRQFSNSRSEMNVSTLELGDSALYLCASSLNSGGTNEQFFGPGTRLTVL.